This T cell receptor beta chain was identified during a study of T-cell memory formation after mild COVID-19. CDR3 length equals 10 residues. CDR1 and CDR2 from the germline V gene are SQVTM and ANQGSEA. V lost 7 bases and J 3 bases, leaving 7 bases between the germline ends. One entry per CDR3 protein results from TCRdb running MiXCR on the 5' RACE reads. This sample carries fewer than 600,000 distinct CDR3 sequences, less than 25% of them seen once, and the ten largest clones take roughly 8.1%. This clonotype occurred a few times. The TCR originated in an adult woman who had mild COVID-19 (a few samples of this study predate the infection). Cell type and time point are not known. Source material: PBMCs or a T cell subset sorted from them (not recorded which). The genes are TRBV29-1 and TRBJ2-7, with D uncertain. The CDR3 loop is CSAADYEQYF. The CDR3 DNA is TGCAGCGCAGCCGACTACGAGCAGTACTTC.